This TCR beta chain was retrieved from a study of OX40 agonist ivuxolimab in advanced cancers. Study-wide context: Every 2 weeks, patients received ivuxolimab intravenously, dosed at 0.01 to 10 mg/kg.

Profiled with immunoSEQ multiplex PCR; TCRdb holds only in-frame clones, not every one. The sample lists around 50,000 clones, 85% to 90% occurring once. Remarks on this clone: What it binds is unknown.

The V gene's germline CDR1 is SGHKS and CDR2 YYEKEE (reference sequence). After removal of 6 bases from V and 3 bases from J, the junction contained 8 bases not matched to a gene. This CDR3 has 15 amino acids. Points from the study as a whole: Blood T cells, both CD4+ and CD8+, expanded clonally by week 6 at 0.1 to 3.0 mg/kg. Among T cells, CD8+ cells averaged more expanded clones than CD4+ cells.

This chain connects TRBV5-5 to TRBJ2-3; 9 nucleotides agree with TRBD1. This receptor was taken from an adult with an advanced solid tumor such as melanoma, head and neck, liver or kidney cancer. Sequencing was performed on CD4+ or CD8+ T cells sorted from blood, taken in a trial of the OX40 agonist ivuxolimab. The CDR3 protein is CASIPRDRETDTQYF. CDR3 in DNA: TGTGCCAGCATCCCCCGGGACAGGGAGACAGATACGCAGTATTTT.